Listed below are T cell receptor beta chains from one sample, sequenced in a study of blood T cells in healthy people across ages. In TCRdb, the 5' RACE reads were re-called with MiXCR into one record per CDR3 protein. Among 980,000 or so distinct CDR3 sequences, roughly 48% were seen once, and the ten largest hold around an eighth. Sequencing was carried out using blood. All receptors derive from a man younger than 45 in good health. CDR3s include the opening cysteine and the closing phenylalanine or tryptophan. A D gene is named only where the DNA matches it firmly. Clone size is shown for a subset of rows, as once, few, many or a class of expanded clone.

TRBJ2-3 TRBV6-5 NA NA TGTGCCAGCAGTAGAGACGGATGGGGGGGCACAGATACGCAGTATTTT CASSRDGWGGTDTQYF
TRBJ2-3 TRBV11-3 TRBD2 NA TGTGCCAGCAGCTTAACGGCTAGCGGGGGGGTTTCCACAGATACGCAGTATTTT CASSLTASGGVSTDTQYF
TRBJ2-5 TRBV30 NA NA TGTGCCTGGAGTCTCGGGTGGTGGGAGACCCAGTACTTC CAWSLGWWETQYF
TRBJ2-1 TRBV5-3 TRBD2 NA TGTGCCAGAAGCGCCAGGACTAGCAGTAGGGAGCAGTTCTTC CARSARTSSREQFF
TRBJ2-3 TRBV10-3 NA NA TGTGCCATCAGTGAGGGCCAGAGAGATACGCAGTATTTT CAISEGQRDTQYF
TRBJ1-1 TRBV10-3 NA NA TGTGCCATCAGGGGGATAGGCCAGGGGAACACTGAAGCTTTCTTT CAIRGIGQGNTEAFF
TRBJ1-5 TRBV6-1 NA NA TGTGCCAGCAGTGAATTAGGGGAGGTCGGCCAGCCCCAGCATTTT CASSELGEVGQPQHF
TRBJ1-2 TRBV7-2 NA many TGTGCCAGCAGCCCAGAATATGGGACCCGGGGCTATGGCTACACCTTC CASSPEYGTRGYGYTF
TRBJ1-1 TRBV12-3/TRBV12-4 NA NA TGTGCCAGCAGTTTTGCAGTACGAGGAACTGAAGCTTTCTTT CASSFAVRGTEAFF
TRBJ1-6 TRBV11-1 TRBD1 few TGTGCCAGCAGCGGAACAGGGGGTAATTCACCCCTCCACTTT CASSGTGGNSPLHF
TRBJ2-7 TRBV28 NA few TGTGCCAGCAGTTTGCGGCAGGGGGGAAAGTACGAGCAGTACTTC CASSLRQGGKYEQYF
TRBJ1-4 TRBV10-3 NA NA TGTGCCATCAGTGCGTCCGGGGCGTCTAATGAAAAACTGTTTTTT CAISASGASNEKLFF
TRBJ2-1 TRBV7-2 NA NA TGTGCCAGCAGCTTAGTCCATGAGCAGTTCTTC CASSLVHEQFF
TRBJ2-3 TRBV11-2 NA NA TGTGCCAGCAGAACTTTGGGGTCTAGCACAGATACGCAGTATTTT CASRTLGSSTDTQYF
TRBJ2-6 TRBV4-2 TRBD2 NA TGTGCCAGCAGCCAAGATGTGTCTAGCGGGTCTGGGGCCAACGTCCTGACTTTC CASSQDVSSGSGANVLTF
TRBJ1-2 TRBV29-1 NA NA TGCAGCGTTGCGAAATTGGGCTATGGCTACACCTTC CSVAKLGYGYTF
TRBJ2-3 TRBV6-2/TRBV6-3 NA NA TGTGCCAGCAGTTACCCCGCCGGGGGCTTAGTGGATACGCAGTATTTT CASSYPAGGLVDTQYF
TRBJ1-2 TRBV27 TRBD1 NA TGTGCCAGCAGATCGACAGGGGCGTATGGCTACACCTTC CASRSTGAYGYTF
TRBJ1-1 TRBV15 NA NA TGTGCCACCAGCAGAGCTAGGGCGAACACTGAAGCTTTCTTT CATSRARANTEAFF
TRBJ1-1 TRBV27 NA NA TGTGCCAGCAGTCCCCAGGGAGTTGAAGCTTTCTTT CASSPQGVEAFF
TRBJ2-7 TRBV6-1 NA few TGTGCCAGCAGTGAAGACCAGGGTTACGAGCAGTACTTC CASSEDQGYEQYF
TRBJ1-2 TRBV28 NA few TGTGCCAGCACCTTCGGGTGGGGGGACTATGGCTACACCTTC CASTFGWGDYGYTF
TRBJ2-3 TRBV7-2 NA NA TGTGCCAGCAGCTACACTATTAGCACAGATACGCAGTATTTT CASSYTISTDTQYF
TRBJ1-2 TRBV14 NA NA TGTGCCAGCAGCCAAGATATAGCAGGGAAGGAAGGCTACACCTTC CASSQDIAGKEGYTF
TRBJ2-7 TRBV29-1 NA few TGCAGCGGCAGGGGAGGAAACGAGCAGTACTTC CSGRGGNEQYF
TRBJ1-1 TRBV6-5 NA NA TGTGCCAGCATCCACAGCACTGAAGCTTTCTTT CASIHSTEAFF
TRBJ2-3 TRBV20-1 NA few TGCAGTGCTAGGCGCAGCGAGTCGCAGTATTTT CSARRSESQYF
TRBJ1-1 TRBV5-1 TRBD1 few TGCGCCAGCAGCTCAGGACAGGACACTGAAGCTTTCTTT CASSSGQDTEAFF
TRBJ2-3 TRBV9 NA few TGTGCCAGCAGCCCCCATGGGCTATCCACAGATACGCAGTATTTT CASSPHGLSTDTQYF
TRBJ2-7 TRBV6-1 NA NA TGTGCCAGCAGTGAAAGTAGCTCCTACGAGCAGTACTTC CASSESSSYEQYF
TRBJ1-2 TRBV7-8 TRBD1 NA TGTGCCAGCAGCTTGACAGGGCGTGGCTACACCTTC CASSLTGRGYTF
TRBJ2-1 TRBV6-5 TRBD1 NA TGTGCCAGCAGTTACTTTCCCGGGACAGGCCTCTACAATGAGCAGTTCTTC CASSYFPGTGLYNEQFF
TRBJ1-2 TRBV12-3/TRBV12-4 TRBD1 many TGTGCCAGCAGACCGGGACAGGGTGGCTATGGCTACACCTTC CASRPGQGGYGYTF
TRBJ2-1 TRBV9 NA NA TGTGCCAGCAGCGCCGACGGAGCCTCCTACAATGAGCAGTTCTTC CASSADGASYNEQFF
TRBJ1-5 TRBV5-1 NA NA TGCGCCAGCAGCCCGAGTAGGGACAATCAGCCCCAGCATTTT CASSPSRDNQPQHF
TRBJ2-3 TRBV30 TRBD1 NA TGTGCCTGGGGCAACAGGGGGTTGAGCACAGATACGCAGTATTTT CAWGNRGLSTDTQYF
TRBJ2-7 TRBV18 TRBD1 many TGTGCCAGCTCACCAAGGACAGGGGCAGACGAGCAGTACTTC CASSPRTGADEQYF
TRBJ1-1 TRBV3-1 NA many TGTGCCAGCAGCCAAGAGGGGAAGAACACTGAAGCTTTCTTT CASSQEGKNTEAFF
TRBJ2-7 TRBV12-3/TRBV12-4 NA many TGTGCCAGCGTCAAAACAGGTGGCTACGAGCAGTACTTC CASVKTGGYEQYF
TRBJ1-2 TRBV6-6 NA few TGTGCCAGCAGTCCGGACAAGCTCTATGGCTACACCTTC CASSPDKLYGYTF
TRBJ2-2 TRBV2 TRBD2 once TGTGCCAGCGGACTAGAGAACACCGGGGAGCTGTTTTTT CASGLENTGELFF
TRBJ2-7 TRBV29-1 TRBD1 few TGCAGCGTTGAAGACCGGGACAGGGGTAACGAGCAGTACTTC CSVEDRDRGNEQYF
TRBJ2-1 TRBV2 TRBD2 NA TGTGCCAGCAAAGGACTAGCGGGGCTTAGCTCCTACAATGAGCAGTTCTTC CASKGLAGLSSYNEQFF
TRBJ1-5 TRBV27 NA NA TGTGCCAGCAGTGTGGGAGGGCCCTTACAGCCCCAGCATTTT CASSVGGPLQPQHF
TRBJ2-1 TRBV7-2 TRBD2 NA TGTGCCAGCAGCTTAGGGCGGGGGGCGATCAATGAGCAGTTCTTC CASSLGRGAINEQFF
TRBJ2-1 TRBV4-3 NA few TGCGCCAGCAGCCAAAGGGGACTGACGAATGAGCAGTTCTTC CASSQRGLTNEQFF
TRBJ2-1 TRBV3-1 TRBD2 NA TGTGCCAGCAGCCAGCGACCGGGACTAGCGTCGTATGAGCAGTTCTTC CASSQRPGLASYEQFF
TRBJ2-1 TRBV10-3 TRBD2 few TGTGCCATCAGAAGCGGGGCGTCGAGCTCCTACAATGAGCAGTTCTTC CAIRSGASSSYNEQFF
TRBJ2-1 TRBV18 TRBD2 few TGTGCCAGCCTCCCTAGCGGGGGGGCAAACAATGAGCAGTTCTTC CASLPSGGANNEQFF
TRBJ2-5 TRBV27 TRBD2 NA TGTGCCAGCAGGTTAGGGCTAGCGGGGGGCCCTTCGGGTGAGCAGTACTTC CASRLGLAGGPSGEQYF
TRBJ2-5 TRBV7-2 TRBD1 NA TGTGCCAGCAGCTTTCCGGACAGGCCAGAGACCCAGTACTTC CASSFPDRPETQYF
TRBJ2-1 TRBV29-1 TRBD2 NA TGCAGCACGGGGACTAGCGGGAGTAATGAGCAGTTCTTC CSTGTSGSNEQFF
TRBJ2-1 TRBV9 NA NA TGTGCCAGCAGCGTAGATCTAGCGACGAATGAGCAGTTCTTC CASSVDLATNEQFF
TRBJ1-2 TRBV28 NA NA TGTGCCAGCAGTCCAGCGGCAGGGACGACTAACTATGGCTACACCTTC CASSPAAGTTNYGYTF
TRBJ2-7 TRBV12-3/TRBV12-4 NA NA TGTGCCAGCAGTTCGGTCGGCTCCTACGAGCAGTACTTC CASSSVGSYEQYF
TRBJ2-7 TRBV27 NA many TGTGCCAGCAGTTTGGGGACCTACTACGAGCAGTACTTC CASSLGTYYEQYF